Below, 7 T cell receptor beta chains from the same sample are listed, as sequenced in a study of cytomegalovirus exposure and HLA in healthy donors. Primers: 60 Vbeta forward and 13 Jbeta reverse. The method was immunoSEQ multiplex PCR; TCRdb's version includes in-frame clones alone and lacks a portion of them. This table holds roughly 110,000 clones, around four fifths found once. Sequenced: PBMCs. These receptors were collected from a man aged 25-45 years in good health and CMV-seronegative.

The V call is TRBV15, the J call TRBJ1-1; D gene uncertain. CDR1 LNHNV and CDR2 YYDKDF come from the germline V gene (reference sequence). This CDR3 comprises 15 residues. The V end was cut by 0 bases, the J end by 5 bases, with 13 bases between. The CDR3 DNA is TGTGCCACCAGCAGAGATCGAAGCGGCGGGACTGAAGCTTTCTTT. It codes for CATSRDRSGGTEAFF.

CDR3 sequence reads: CASIKQGSGNTIYF. The CDR3 DNA sequence: TGTGCCAGTATCAAACAGGGCTCTGGAAACACCATATATTTT. The chain combines TRBV19 with TRBJ1-3, with TRBD1 as a possible D gene (6 bases). CDR1 and CDR2 (germline): LNHDA, SQIVND (reference sequence). CDR3 length equals 14 residues. Trimming removed 7 bases at V and 0 bases at J, with 10 bases between.

The chain is built from TRBV7-9 and TRBJ2-2, with 7 bases that match TRBD2. V lost 5 bases and J lost 2; bases outside the gene matches: 11. CDR1 is SEHNR, CDR2 FQNEAQ, per germline (reference sequence). The length of the CDR3 is 17 residues. The CDR3 nucleotides are TGTGCCAGCAGCCCAGCGGGGTGGATATCCAACACCGGGGAGCTGTTTTTT. Translation gives CASSPAGWISNTGELFF. The full variable domain, rest sourced from reference TRBV7-9 and TRBJ2-2, is DTGVSQNPRHKITKRGQNVTFRCDPISEHNRLYWYRQTLGQGPEFLTYFQNEAQLEKSRLLSDRFSAERPKGSFSTLEIQRTEQGDSAMYLCASSPAGWISNTGELFFGEGSRLTVL.

The chain uses TRBV18 and TRBJ2-7, with 8 bases identical to TRBD2. The CDR3 runs to 14 residues. V dropped 5 bases and J dropped 0; count of bases not matched to a gene: 3. CDR1 and CDR2 from the germline V gene are KGHSH and LQKENI. CDR3 amino acids: CASSTGGGSYEQYF. The CDR3 DNA is TGTGCCAGCTCAACGGGGGGGGGCTCCTACGAGCAGTACTTC.

The table lists this clone with a few counts. A junction boundary mismatches the germline segment, possibly from a read error. J is TRBJ2-7 and V is TRBV7-9, with a tentative D call TRBD2 (7 bases). Germline V gives CDR1 SEHNR, CDR2 FQNEAQ (reference sequence). The CDR3 is 16 residues long. Here the CDR3 reads CSSSPRKEGGAYEQYF. In DNA, the CDR3 is TGTTCCAGCAGCCCCCGAAAAGAGGGGGGGGCCTACGAGCAGTACTTC.

This chain links TRBV5-6 with TRBJ1-3; D gene ambiguous. The length of the CDR3 is 15 residues. V gave up 0 bases and J gave up 1 base, with 8 bases separating them. Germline values: CDR1 SGHDT, CDR2 YYEEEE. Written as DNA, the CDR3 is TGTGCCAGCAGCTTGGGCCGCTATTCTGGAAACACCATATATTTT. It is translated as CASSLGRYSGNTIYF.

The chain employs TRBV5-4 and TRBJ1-3; D remains unclear. This CDR3 contains 16 residues. CDR1 and CDR2 (germline): SGHNT, YYREEE (reference sequence). Trimming cost V 2 bases and J 0 bases, with 12 bases left between them. CDR3 protein: CASSFAAAGSGNTIYF. Here the CDR3 DNA reads TGTGCCAGCAGCTTCGCAGCGGCAGGCTCTGGAAACACCATATATTTT.